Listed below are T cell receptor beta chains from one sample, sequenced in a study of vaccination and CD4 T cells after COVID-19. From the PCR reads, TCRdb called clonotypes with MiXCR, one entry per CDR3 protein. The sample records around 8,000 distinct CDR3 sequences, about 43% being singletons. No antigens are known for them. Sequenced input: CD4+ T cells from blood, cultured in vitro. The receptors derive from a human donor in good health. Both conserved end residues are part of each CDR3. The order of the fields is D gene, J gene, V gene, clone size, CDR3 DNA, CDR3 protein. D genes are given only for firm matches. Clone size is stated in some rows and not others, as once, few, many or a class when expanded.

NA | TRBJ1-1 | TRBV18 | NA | TGTGCCAGCTCACCAACTACTCTTCCAGGGGCCACTGAAGCTTTCTTT | CASSPTTLPGATEAFF
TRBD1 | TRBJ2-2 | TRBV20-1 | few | TGCAGTGCTTACGGAGCCGGGACAGGCGGAAGAATCGGGGAGCTGTTTTTT | CSAYGAGTGGRIGELFF
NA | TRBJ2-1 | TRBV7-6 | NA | TGTGCCAGCAGCTCTTCGGGCCTAGCCTACGAGCAGTTCTTC | CASSSSGLAYEQFF
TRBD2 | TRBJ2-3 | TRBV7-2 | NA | TGTGCCAGCAGTAGGACTAGTCCCACAGATACGCAGTATTTT | CASSRTSPTDTQYF
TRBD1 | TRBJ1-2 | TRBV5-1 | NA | TGCGCCAGCAGTCTAACAGGGGTCCATGGCTACACCTTC | CASSLTGVHGYTF
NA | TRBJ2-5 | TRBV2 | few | TGTGCCAGCAGTGAAGTAGCCGAGACCCAGTACTTC | CASSEVAETQYF
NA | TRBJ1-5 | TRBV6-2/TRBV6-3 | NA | TGTGCCAGCAGTTACAAACAGGGCTCGACGTCGAATCAGCCCCAGCATTTT | CASSYKQGSTSNQPQHF
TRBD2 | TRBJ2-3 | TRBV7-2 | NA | TGTGCCAGCTCCCCCGTAGCGGGAATGGGCACAGATACGCAGTATTTT | CASSPVAGMGTDTQYF
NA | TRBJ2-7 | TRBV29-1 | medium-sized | TGCAGCGTTGAAGGCGGGAACGGTAGCTACGAGCAGTACTTC | CSVEGGNGSYEQYF
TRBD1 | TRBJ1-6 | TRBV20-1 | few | TGCAGTGCTAGGGGGGACAGTTGGAATTCACCCCTCCACTTT | CSARGDSWNSPLHF
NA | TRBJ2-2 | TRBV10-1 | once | TGCGCCAGCAGTGACGGAGGCAGGACGGGCGGGGAGCTGTTTTTT | CASSDGGRTGGELFF
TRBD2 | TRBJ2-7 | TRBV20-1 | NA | TGCAGTGCTAGACCACTAGCGGGGGACTACGAGCAGTACTTC | CSARPLAGDYEQYF
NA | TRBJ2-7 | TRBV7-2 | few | TGTGCCAGCAGCCCCTACAGGGCCGAGCAGTACTTC | CASSPYRAEQYF
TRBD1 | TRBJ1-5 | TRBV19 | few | TGTGCCAGTAGTACAACCGGGACAGGGGGTAGTAGCAATCAGCCCCAGCATTTT | CASSTTGTGGSSNQPQHF
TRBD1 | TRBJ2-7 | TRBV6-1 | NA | TGTGCCAGCAGACCCGGGACAGGGACCTACGAGCAGTACTTC | CASRPGTGTYEQYF
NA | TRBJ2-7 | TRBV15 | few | TGTGCCACCAGCAGAGCTCGGGACTCCTACGAGCAGTACTTC | CATSRARDSYEQYF
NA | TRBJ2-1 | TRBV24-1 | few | TGTGCCACCAGTGATGAGGGAAACAATGAGCAGTTCTTC | CATSDEGNNEQFF
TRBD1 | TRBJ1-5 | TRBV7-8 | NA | TGTGCCAGCAGCTTAGGCGGGACAGGGGGTCAGCCCCAGCATTTT | CASSLGGTGGQPQHF
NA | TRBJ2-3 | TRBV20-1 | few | TGCAGTGCTAGTGTCGGCGCGGGCAGCACAGATACGCAGTATTTT | CSASVGAGSTDTQYF
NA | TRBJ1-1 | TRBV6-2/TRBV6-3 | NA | TGTGCCAGCAGTTACTCGAGCTTTGAAGCTTTCTTT | CASSYSSFEAFF
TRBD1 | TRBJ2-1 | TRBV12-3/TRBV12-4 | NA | TGTGCCAGCAGTACTTGGACAGGGGGACACAATGAGCAGTTCTTC | CASSTWTGGHNEQFF
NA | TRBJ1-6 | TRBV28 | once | TGTGCCAGCAGTCCCCCCGGAGGGTATAATTCACCCCTCCACTTT | CASSPPGGYNSPLHF
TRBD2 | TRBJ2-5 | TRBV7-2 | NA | TGTGCCACAAGAACTAGCGGGGGGGAAGAGACCCAGTACTTC | CATRTSGGEETQYF
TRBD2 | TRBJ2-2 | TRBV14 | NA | TGTGCCAGCAGCCCCGGACGGGCTAGCGGGAAATGGTCCGGGGAGCTGTTTTTT | CASSPGRASGKWSGELFF
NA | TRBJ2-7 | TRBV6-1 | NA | TGTGCCAGCAGCCAAACAATCCCCTCGACCCCCATCGGCTCCTACGAGCAGTACTTC | CASSQTIPSTPIGSYEQYF
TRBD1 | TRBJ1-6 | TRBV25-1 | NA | TGTGCCAGCAGTGAATATCGGACAGGGAGCTCCTATAATTCACCCCTCCACTTT | CASSEYRTGSSYNSPLHF
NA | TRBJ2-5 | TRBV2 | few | TGTGCCAGCAGTGATTGGGGGAGTGGGGAGACCCAGTACTTC | CASSDWGSGETQYF
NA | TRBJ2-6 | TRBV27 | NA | TGTGCCAGCAGTGGGTACAGACTCGGGGCCAACGTCCTGACTTTC | CASSGYRLGANVLTF
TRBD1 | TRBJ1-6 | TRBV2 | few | TGTGCCAGCATAGAACCGGGACAGGGTAATTCACCCCTCCACTTT | CASIEPGQGNSPLHF
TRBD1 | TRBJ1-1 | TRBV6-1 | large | TGTGCCAGCACCTTTACAGGGGAGGGCACTGAAGCTTTCTTT | CASTFTGEGTEAFF
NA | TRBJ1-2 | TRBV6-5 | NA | TGTGCCAGCAGTTACTCGAAGGTTTTGAGGGGCTCCCCTAACTATGGCTACACCTTC | CASSYSKVLRGSPNYGYTF